This T cell receptor (beta chain) originates from a study of blood T cell repertoires in COVID-19. The overall study: Specimens from acute and convalescent COVID-19 originated in the United States, Italy and Spain. PBMCs, B-cell-depleted T cells, or T cells provided the cDNA or gDNA that made up the material.

The CDR3 runs 14 residues. Unmatched junction bases numbered 7, after V lost 1 base and J lost 6 bases. Germline V CDR1 and CDR2: GTSNPN, SVGIG (reference sequence). Per the original methods: Estimation of nucleated cell counts was performed using reference gene primer amplification. Profiling relied on immunoSEQ multiplex PCR, and the TCRdb table lists in-frame clones only, not all of them. V and J calls and clone size are those listed in that table; D and trimming were worked out from the DNA. The sample carries approximately 350,000 clones, around 83% recorded once. Sequencing was carried out using peripheral blood. This chain joins TRBV30 and TRBJ1-2; 8 positions match TRBD1. The TCR originated in a man in his thirties or forties with active or convalescent COVID-19. CDR3 nucleotide sequence: TGTGCCTGGAGTGAAAGGACAGGGAGGGATGGCTACACCTTC. Its protein is CAWSERTGRDGYTF.